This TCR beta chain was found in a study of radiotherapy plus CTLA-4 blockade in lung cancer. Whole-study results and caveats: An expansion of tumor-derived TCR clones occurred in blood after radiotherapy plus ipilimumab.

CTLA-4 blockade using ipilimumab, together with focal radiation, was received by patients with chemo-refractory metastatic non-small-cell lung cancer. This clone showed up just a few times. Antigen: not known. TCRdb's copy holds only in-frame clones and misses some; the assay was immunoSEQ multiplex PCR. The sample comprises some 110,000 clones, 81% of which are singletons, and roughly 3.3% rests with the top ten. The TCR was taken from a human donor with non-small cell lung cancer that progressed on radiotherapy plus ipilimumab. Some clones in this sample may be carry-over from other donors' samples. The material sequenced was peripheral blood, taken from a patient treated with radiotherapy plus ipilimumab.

The CDR3 bases are TGTGCCAGCAGTCTTTTAGAACAGGCGAGTGAAAAACTGTTTTTT. It yields the protein CASSLLEQASEKLFF. V is TRBV6-6 and J is TRBJ1-4, with TRBD1 as a possible D gene (5 bases). CDR1 and CDR2 (germline): MNHNY, SVGAGI (reference sequence). The CDR3 runs to 15 residues. V dropped 5 bases and J dropped 7 bases, with 17 bases sitting between them.